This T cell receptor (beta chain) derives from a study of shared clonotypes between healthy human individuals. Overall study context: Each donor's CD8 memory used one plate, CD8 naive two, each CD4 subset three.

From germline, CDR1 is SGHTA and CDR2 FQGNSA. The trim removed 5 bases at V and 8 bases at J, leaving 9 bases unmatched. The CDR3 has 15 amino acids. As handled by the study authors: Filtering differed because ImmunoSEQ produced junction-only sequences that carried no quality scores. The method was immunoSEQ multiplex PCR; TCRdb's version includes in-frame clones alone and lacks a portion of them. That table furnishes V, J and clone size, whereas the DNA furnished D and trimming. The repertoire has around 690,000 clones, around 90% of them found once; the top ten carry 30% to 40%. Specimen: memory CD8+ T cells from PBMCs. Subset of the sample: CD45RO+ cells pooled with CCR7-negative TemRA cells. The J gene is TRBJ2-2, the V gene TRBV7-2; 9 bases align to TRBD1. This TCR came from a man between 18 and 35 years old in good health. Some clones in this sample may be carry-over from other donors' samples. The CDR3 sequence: CASSPRTGEKGELFF. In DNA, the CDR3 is TGTGCCAGCAGCCCAAGGACAGGGGAGAAAGGGGAGCTGTTTTTT.